This TCR beta chain was found in a study of CD8 T cells in Susac syndrome. About 0.5 to 1 ug RNA was reverse transcribed with random hexamers. Via MiXCR, TCRdb re-called the immunoSEQ multiplex PCR reads, giving one row per CDR3 protein. Of 140,000 or so distinct CDR3 sequences listed, roughly 94% are singletons. Germline V gives CDR1 MNHEY, CDR2 SMNVEV (reference sequence). Trimming removed 6 bases from V and 1 base from J; junction bases left unmatched: 2. The CDR3 contains 14 residues. This chain uses TRBV27 with TRBJ2-2, with 7 bases lining up with TRBD2. The sequenced sample was CD4+ T cells from PBMCs. The clonotype was recovered from a human donor in good health. As DNA, the CDR3 is TGTGCCAGCAGGAAGCGGGAGAACACCGGGGAGCTGTTTTTT. Protein sequence: CASRKRENTGELFF.